This TCR beta chain stems from a study of blood T cell repertoires in COVID-19. For the study at large: In each case, the material was cDNA or gDNA derived from T cells, B-cell-depleted T cells, or PBMCs.

V lost 3 bases, J lost 5 bases, and 10 bases lay in between. The CDR3 is 14 amino acids. Per germline, CDR1 KGHDR and CDR2 SFDVKD. As handled by the study authors: Amplification of reference gene primers was used by the study to estimate nucleated cell counts. TCRdb's table, derived via immunoSEQ multiplex PCR, lists solely in-frame clones and lacks some. V and J calls and clone size come straight from that table; D and trimming were deduced from the DNA. The profile shows some 250,000 clones, roughly 84% of them singletons. The source material was peripheral blood. The sequence came from a man aged 50 or older with active or convalescent COVID-19. The rearrangement links TRBV24-1 to TRBJ2-1; D might be TRBD2 (5 bases). The CDR3 sequence is CATSDGRAHNEQFF. As DNA, the CDR3 is TGTGCCACCAGTGATGGGCGGGCCCACAATGAGCAGTTCTTC.